These 30 T cell receptor beta chains were all obtained from the same sample, sequenced in a study of T cell changes during pregnancy in multiple sclerosis. Sequencing was performed with immunoSEQ multiplex PCR; in TCRdb, only in-frame clones are kept and a portion is missing. Seen here are roughly 89,000 clones, 94% observed once, and the top ten hold about 1.6%. The sample consisted of peripheral blood, taken after pregnancy. All receptors derive from a female donor in good health, enrolled as a control in a pregnancy study.

The CDR3 protein is CASSEVRQTLYGYTF. In DNA form, the CDR3 reads TGTGCCAGCAGTGAAGTTCGACAGACCCTCTATGGCTACACCTTC. The chain has TRBV6-1 and TRBJ1-2; D might be TRBD1 (5 bases). The V end lost 1 base, the J end lost 4 bases, and 13 bases lay between the germline ends. Germline CDR1 reads MNHNS; CDR2 reads SASEGT. The CDR3 contains 15 residues.

The rearrangement uses TRBV10-3 and TRBJ1-4, with 7 bases aligning to TRBD1. Germline-derived CDR1 and CDR2 are ENHRY and SYGVKD. V shed 1 base, J shed 3 bases, and the junction held 11 bases outside the gene matches. The CDR3 covers 18 residues. The CDR3, as DNA: TGTGCCATCAGTGAGTTAAAAGGAGGGGGCGCCTCTAATGAAAAACTGTTTTTT. Translating gives CAISELKGGGASNEKLFF.

The rearrangement joins TRBV5-8 to TRBJ1-5; no definite D call. The CDR3 totals 13 residues. The V gene lost 0 bases and the J gene lost 7 bases, with 8 bases spanning the gap. Germline-derived CDR1 and CDR2 are SGHTS and YDEGEE. CDR3 residues: CASSLVRQQPQHF. CDR3 DNA sequence: TGTGCCAGCAGCTTGGTGCGGCAGCAGCCCCAGCATTTT.

The rearrangement links TRBV7-2 to TRBJ2-3; TRBD1 might be the D (5 bases). V lost 5 bases to trimming and J lost 6 bases, with 15 bases between them. Per germline, CDR1 SGHTA and CDR2 FQGNSA. CDR3 size: 14 residues. This chain's CDR3 is CASSLQGMVDTQYF. CDR3 nucleotide sequence: TGTGCCAGCAGCCTCCAGGGTATGGTTGATACGCAGTATTTT.

Concerning this clone: In the same sample, other DNA sequences code for this CDR3. The chain joins TRBV5-1 to TRBJ2-5; 7 positions match TRBD1. From germline, CDR1 is SGHRS and CDR2 YFSETQ. V shed 0 bases and J 2 bases; nucleotides not matched to a gene: 1. The CDR3 loop spans 14 amino acids. CDR3 in amino acids: CASSLGQGQETQYF. The DNA of the CDR3 is TGCGCCAGCAGCTTGGGACAGGGTCAAGAGACCCAGTACTTC.

The chain carries TRBV5-1 and TRBJ1-1; the match to TRBD1 covers 8 bases. The V and J ends lost 4 bases and 1 base, in that order; junction bases with no gene match: 3. The CDR3 consists of 14 residues. Germline assignment: CDR1 SGHRS and CDR2 YFSETQ. In nucleotides, the CDR3 is TGCGCCAGCAGCCGGGACAGGCCGAACACTGAAGCTTTCTTT. This sequence encodes CASSRDRPNTEAFF.

The chain is built from TRBV28 and TRBJ2-1; 9 bases are a match to TRBD2. The length of the CDR3 is 15 residues. CDR1 is MDHEN, CDR2 SYDVKM, per germline. With 2 bases clipped from V and 10 bases from J, the junction kept 9 bases outside the gene matches. The CDR3 nucleotides read TGTGCCAGCAGTTTAGGTAGCGGGGGAAGGGACGAGCAGTTCTTC. This encodes CASSLGSGGRDEQFF. Based on the CDR3 plus reference TRBV28 and TRBJ2-1, the full variable domain is DVKVTQSSRYLVKRTGEKVFLECVQDMDHENMFWYRQDPGLGLRLIYFSYDVKMKEKGDIPEGYSVSREKKERFSLILESASTNQTSMYLCASSLGSGGRDEQFFGPGTRLTVL.

This chain links TRBV28 with TRBJ1-1; D ambiguous. The CDR3 loop spans 12 amino acids. Germline V gene sequence: CDR1 MDHEN, CDR2 SYDVKM. Trimming cost V 2 bases and J 7 bases, with 8 bases left between them. Here the CDR3 DNA reads TGTGCCAGCAGTTTAAAACGCGTTGAAGCTTTCTTT. Its protein product is CASSLKRVEAFF.

This rearrangement joins TRBV27 to TRBJ2-3; a weak D match, TRBD1 (5 bases). This CDR3 contains 17 residues. Trimming shortened V by 5 bases and J by 0 bases, and 18 bases separated the two germline ends. From germline, CDR1 is MNHEY and CDR2 SMNVEV (reference sequence). CDR3 sequence reads: CASSPPREYRSTDTQYF. The CDR3 DNA follows: TGTGCCAGCAGTCCCCCTCGTGAGTACAGGAGCACAGATACGCAGTATTTT.

The chain combines TRBV7-9 with TRBJ1-2, with D hard to call. CDR3 size: 13 residues. Trimming removed 5 bases from V and 4 bases from J, with 11 bases in between. Germline V gene data show CDR1 as SEHNR and CDR2 as FQNEAQ (reference sequence). The CDR3: CASSQTGGYGYTF. As DNA, the CDR3 is TGTGCCAGCAGCCAGACTGGCGGCTATGGCTACACCTTC. Full variable domain (outside the CDR3, taken from reference TRBV7-9 and TRBJ1-2): DTGVSQNPRHKITKRGQNVTFRCDPISEHNRLYWYRQTLGQGPEFLTYFQNEAQLEKSRLLSDRFSAERPKGSFSTLEIQRTEQGDSAMYLCASSQTGGYGYTFGSGTRLTVV.

V gene TRBV6-1 combines with J gene TRBJ1-5; D might be TRBD1 (5 bases). The CDR3 contains 15 residues. Germline CDR1 MNHNS, CDR2 SASEGT. Trimming shortened V by 5 bases and J by 4 bases, and 15 bases separated the two germline ends. CDR3 bases: TGTGCCAGCAGTCCCTGGGGGGAGGGTAATCAGCCCCAGCATTTT. Translation gives CASSPWGEGNQPQHF.

This rearrangement joins TRBV5-5 to TRBJ2-7, with a tentative D call TRBD2 (5 bases). Germline CDR1 SGHKS, CDR2 YYEKEE (reference sequence). Trimming took 3 bases from V and 2 from J, leaving 12 bases between them. The CDR3 contains 14 residues. CDR3 protein: CASSSRERPYEQYF. The CDR3, as DNA: TGTGCCAGCAGCTCACGAGAGCGGCCCTACGAGCAGTACTTC.

The V call is TRBV18, the J call TRBJ1-1; 9 bases line up with TRBD1. In germline, CDR1 is KGHSH, CDR2 LQKENI. The CDR3 consists of 15 residues. Trimming removed 4 bases from V and 1 base from J; junction bases left unmatched: 4. CDR3 sequence (DNA): TGTGCCAGCTCACTGTTGACAGGGGGGAACACTGAAGCTTTCTTT. Its protein is CASSLLTGGNTEAFF.

As to this clone: Germline and junction disagree at one end, which may indicate a read error. The J gene is TRBJ1-2, the V gene TRBV5-5; 9 positions agree with TRBD1. In germline, CDR1 is SGHKS, CDR2 YYEKEE (reference sequence). The CDR3 length is 17 residues. CDR3 in amino acids: CASSYEKAPVPGQGPSF. Here the CDR3 DNA reads TGTGCCAGCAGCTACGAAAAGGCGCCCGTCCCGGGACAGGGTCCAAGCTTC.

The J gene is TRBJ1-2, the V gene TRBV28; no clear D. V shed 5 bases and J shed 8 bases, with 27 bases lying between them. The CDR3 runs to 17 residues. Germline V gene data show CDR1 as MDHEN and CDR2 as SYDVKM. The CDR3 spells CASSPRSLGYASVGYTF. CDR3 sequence (DNA): TGTGCCAGCAGTCCCCGGTCCTTGGGTTACGCAAGCGTCGGCTACACCTTC.

The rearrangement links TRBV4-1 to TRBJ2-7; 12 bases match TRBD2. Losses at the gene ends were 0 bases for V and 10 bases for J; bases not matched to a gene: 10. The length of the CDR3 is 16 residues. CDR1 is MGHRA, CDR2 YSYEKL, per germline. DNA for the CDR3: TGCGCCAGCAGCCAAGAAGCCGGACTAGCGGGACGTGACCAGTACTTC. Protein product: CASSQEAGLAGRDQYF.

The V call is TRBV11-2, the J call TRBJ2-1, with 11 nucleotides matching TRBD2. CDR1 and CDR2 (germline): SGHAT, FQNNGV. This CDR3 region has 17 residues. After removal of 1 base from V and 4 bases from J, the junction contained 6 bases not matched to a gene. The CDR3 coding sequence is TGTGCCAGCAGCTTAGCTCCGGGACTAGCGGAATACAATGAGCAGTTCTTC. It codes for CASSLAPGLAEYNEQFF.

This sequence joins TRBV27 and TRBJ2-1; TRBD2 matches at 9 bases. The germline CDR1 and CDR2 sequences are MNHEY and SMNVEV (reference sequence). Trimming took 0 bases from V and 8 from J; bases not matched to a gene: 5. The CDR3 runs to 15 residues. The CDR3 sequence: CASSLSGGRADEQFF. CDR3 sequence (DNA): TGTGCCAGCAGTTTATCGGGCGGGAGGGCGGATGAGCAGTTCTTC.

The rearrangement uses TRBV5-1 and TRBJ2-3, with no clear D. The V end was cut by 0 bases, the J end by 6 bases, with 11 bases between. Germline assignment: CDR1 SGHRS and CDR2 YFSETQ. CDR3 length: 14 residues. The chain's CDR3 is CASSLDSSVDTQYF. CDR3 sequence (DNA): TGCGCCAGCAGCTTGGACAGCTCGGTGGATACGCAGTATTTT. Filled out from reference TRBV5-1 and TRBJ2-3, the complete variable domain reads KAGVTQTPRYLIKTRGQQVTLSCSPISGHRSVSWYQQTPGQGLQFLFEYFSETQRNKGNFPGRFSGRQFSNSRSEMNVSTLELGDSALYLCASSLDSSVDTQYFGPGTRLTVL.

The chain links TRBV2 to TRBJ2-1, with 13 nucleotides matching TRBD2. This CDR3 has 14 residues. The germline CDR1 and CDR2 sequences are SNHLY and FYNNEI. With 8 bases clipped from V and 12 bases from J, the junction kept 10 bases outside the gene matches. The CDR3 DNA follows: TGTGCCAGCGCTAGGACTAGCGGGAGCCCCGGGCAGTTCTTC. Protein: CASARTSGSPGQFF. Based on the CDR3 plus reference TRBV2 and TRBJ2-1, the full variable domain is EPEVTQTPSHQVTQMGQEVILRCVPISNHLYFYWYRQILGQKVEFLVSFYNNEISEKSEIFDDQFSVERPDGSNFTLKIRSTKLEDSAMYFCASARTSGSPGQFFGPGTRLTVL.

V usage is TRBV28 and J usage is TRBJ2-5, with D perhaps TRBD2 (5 bases). Looked up from germline, CDR1 is MDHEN and CDR2 is SYDVKM. This CDR3 has 13 amino acids. Trimming removed 5 bases at V and 5 bases at J, with 12 bases between. DNA for the CDR3: TGTGCCAGCAGTCGAGGGTGGAGGGAGACCCAGTACTTC. Its translation: CASSRGWRETQYF.

The chain couples TRBV6-4 to TRBJ2-1, with 7 bases lining up with TRBD1. V shed 2 bases and J 9 bases; nucleotides not matched to a gene: 7. The V gene's germline CDR1 is MRHNA and CDR2 SNTAGT. The CDR3 consists of 14 residues. DNA for the CDR3: TGTGCCAGCAGTGACCACTTGACAGGGACTGAGCAGTTCTTC. It is translated as CASSDHLTGTEQFF.

This clone turned up a few times. The chain combines TRBV2 with TRBJ1-1, with 8 nucleotides matching TRBD1. J gave up 3 bases and V 1 base, and 7 bases lay outside the gene matches. The germline gives CDR1 SNHLY, CDR2 FYNNEI. CDR3 length: 16 residues. In DNA form, the CDR3 reads TGTGCCAGCAGTGAAGGTCAGGGGGCGCCCGACACTGAAGCTTTCTTT. It codes for CASSEGQGAPDTEAFF.

V usage is TRBV5-4 and J usage is TRBJ1-2; 7 positions match TRBD1. This CDR3 contains 16 residues. J gave up 0 bases and V 4 bases, and 9 bases lay outside the gene matches. CDR1 and CDR2 (germline): SGHNT, YYREEE (reference sequence). The CDR3 DNA is TGTGCCAGCAGCCCAGCAAGGACAGGAGCTAACTATGGCTACACCTTC. It is translated as CASSPARTGANYGYTF. Variable domain in full (rest from reference TRBV5-4 and TRBJ1-2): ETGVTQSPTHLIKTRGQQVTLRCSSQSGHNTVSWYQQALGQGPQFIFQYYREEENGRGNFPPRFSGLQFPNYSSELNVNALELDDSALYLCASSPARTGANYGYTFGSGTRLTVV.

This clone has just one count. V gene TRBV15 combines with J gene TRBJ2-7, with 9 bases identical to TRBD1. This CDR3 comprises 13 residues. Trimming at V came to 9 bases and at J to 0 bases, leaving 3 bases not matched to a gene. The germline V gene has CDR1 LNHNV and CDR2 YYDKDF (reference sequence). CDR3 in DNA: TGTGCCACGGGGACAGGGAACTCCTACGAGCAGTACTTC. It yields the protein CATGTGNSYEQYF. The variable domain in full, completed from reference TRBV15 and TRBJ2-7, reads DAMVIQNPRYQVTQFGKPVTLSCSQTLNHNVMYWYQQKSSQAPKLLFHYYDKDFNNEADTPDNFQSRRPNTSFCFLDIRSPGLGDTAMYLCATGTGNSYEQYFGPGTRLTVT.

This chain uses TRBV13 with TRBJ2-1; 7 bases match TRBD1. The CDR3 totals 16 residues. With V trimmed by 5 bases and J by 2 bases, 9 bases remained unmatched. CDR1 is PRHDT, CDR2 FYEKMQ, per germline (reference sequence). DNA of the CDR3: TGTGCCAGCAGCGACCTTGGACAGGACCCCTACAATGAGCAGTTCTTC. Its protein is CASSDLGQDPYNEQFF.

The chain couples TRBV9 to TRBJ2-7, with D perhaps TRBD2 (5 bases). V was shortened by 4 bases and J by 7 bases, with 18 bases between the two germline ends. The length of the CDR3 is 14 residues. The germline V gene encodes CDR1 SGDLS and CDR2 YYNGEE. The CDR3 sequence is CASSTTRTASEQYF. The CDR3 nucleotides read TGTGCCAGCAGCACTACCCGGACTGCGTCTGAGCAGTACTTC.

This clone was picked up one time. The V and J genes are TRBV6-5 and TRBJ2-7, with D hard to call. Trimming left V 6 bases short and J 4 bases short, with 7 bases between. The germline V gene has CDR1 MNHEY and CDR2 SVGAGI. The CDR3 length is 11 residues. The CDR3 DNA reads as TGTGCCAGCAGAACTCGATACGAGCAGTACTTC. Translating gives CASRTRYEQYF.

The rearrangement links TRBV19 to TRBJ1-4; 9 positions agree with TRBD1. Germline lookup yields CDR1 LNHDA and CDR2 SQIVND (reference sequence). Trimming took 6 bases from V and 6 from J; bases not matched to a gene: 2. The CDR3 spans 13 residues. CDR3 amino acids: CASSGQGYEKLFF. CDR3 in DNA: TGTGCCAGTAGCGGACAGGGGTATGAAAAACTGTTTTTT.

The rearrangement uses TRBV5-1 and TRBJ2-3; a weak D match, TRBD1 (6 bases). The CDR3 spans 16 residues. Germline V gene lookup returns CDR1 SGHRS and CDR2 YFSETQ. Trimming pared 2 bases from V and 0 bases from J, leaving 13 bases between. CDR3 sequence (DNA): TGCGCCAGCAGCTTACAGGGCCAGGCTAGCACAGATACGCAGTATTTT. It codes for CASSLQGQASTDTQYF.